The clone carrying this T cell receptor beta chain was found a few times. Its antigen is unknown. One entry per CDR3 protein, called by TCRdb with MiXCR from the reads. The table shows about 130,000 distinct CDR3 sequences, with 32% occurring only once. The sample comes from a study of T cell repertoires in cytomegalovirus infection. Overall study results and limits: Clonotypes of TCR beta that were HLA-C-restricted and CMV-specific dominated the ex vivo response.

The sequence came from a human donor in good health (CMV status not recorded). Some clones in this sample may be carry-over from other donors' samples. The sample here was CD8+ T cells from cultured PBMCs, taken from culture after CMV antigen stimulation.

CDR3 sequence: CASSQARAYYEQYF. The CDR3 DNA reads TGTGCCAGCAGCCAAGCGCGGGCTTACTACGAGCAGTACTTC. The chain combines TRBV7-9 with TRBJ2-7; TRBD2 might be the D (5 bases). The CDR3 spans 14 residues. Germline CDR1 and CDR2: SEHNR and FQNEAQ (reference sequence). The V and J ends lost 5 bases and 3 bases respectively, with 14 bases between them.